This is a list of T cell receptor beta chains from one sample in a study of radiation and T cells in renal cell carcinoma. Profiled with immunoSEQ multiplex PCR; TCRdb holds only in-frame clones, not every one. The sample lists some 150,000 clones, over 65% occurring once. The source was blood, collected from a patient whose treatment included radiotherapy and nephrectomy. Every receptor here comes from a woman in her fifties or sixties with renal cell carcinoma. Each CDR3 is given with its conserved first and last residue. Fields, in order: CDR3 protein, CDR3 DNA, J gene, D gene, V gene, clone size. A D gene is named only where the DNA matches it firmly. Clone size is shown for a subset of rows, as once, few, many or a class of expanded clone.

cdr3_aa: CAWREWGRASSTDTQYF
cdr3_nt: TGTGCCTGGAGGGAATGGGGAAGGGCGTCTAGCACAGATACGCAGTATTTT
j_call: TRBJ2-3
d_call: .
v_call: TRBV30
clone_size: .

cdr3_aa: CASSSGQGDTEAFF
cdr3_nt: TGTGCCAGCAGTTCGGGACAGGGGGACACTGAAGCTTTCTTT
j_call: TRBJ1-1
d_call: TRBD1
v_call: TRBV28
clone_size: .

cdr3_aa: CASRTGGLQGYTF
cdr3_nt: TGTGCCAGCAGAACAGGGGGCCTTCAAGGCTACACCTTC
j_call: TRBJ1-2
d_call: TRBD1
v_call: TRBV6-5
clone_size: .

cdr3_aa: CASSEYRAGEQETQYF
cdr3_nt: TGTGCCAGCAGTGAATATCGGGCAGGGGAACAAGAGACCCAGTACTTC
j_call: TRBJ2-5
d_call: .
v_call: TRBV25-1
clone_size: .

cdr3_aa: CASSLVGYGYTF
cdr3_nt: TGCGCCAGCAGCTTGGTGGGGTATGGCTACACCTTC
j_call: TRBJ1-2
d_call: .
v_call: TRBV5-1
clone_size: few

cdr3_aa: CASSKGTENTEAFF
cdr3_nt: TGTGCCAGCAGCAAAGGGACCGAGAACACTGAAGCTTTCTTT
j_call: TRBJ1-1
d_call: .
v_call: TRBV5-4
clone_size: .

cdr3_aa: CASSEGREASYYEQYF
cdr3_nt: TGTGCCAGCAGTGAAGGGCGGGAGGCCTCCTACTACGAGCAGTACTTC
j_call: TRBJ2-7
d_call: TRBD2
v_call: TRBV2
clone_size: .

cdr3_aa: CASGGTGTTTYEQYF
cdr3_nt: TGTGCCAGCGGAGGGACCGGGACTACCACCTACGAGCAGTACTTC
j_call: TRBJ2-7
d_call: TRBD2
v_call: TRBV28
clone_size: .

cdr3_aa: CASSLISTSTDTQYF
cdr3_nt: TGTGCCAGCAGCTTAATCAGCACTAGCACAGATACGCAGTATTTT
j_call: TRBJ2-3
d_call: .
v_call: TRBV7-2
clone_size: .

cdr3_aa: CASRSQQSYNSPLHF
cdr3_nt: TGTGCCAGCAGATCCCAACAGAGCTATAATTCACCCCTCCACTTT
j_call: TRBJ1-6
d_call: .
v_call: TRBV6-6
clone_size: .

cdr3_aa: CASSLASTDTQYF
cdr3_nt: TGCGCCAGCAGCCTTGCCAGCACAGATACGCAGTATTTT
j_call: TRBJ2-3
d_call: .
v_call: TRBV5-1
clone_size: .

cdr3_aa: CASSSRQGRTDTQYF
cdr3_nt: TGTGCCAGCAGCTCACGACAGGGGAGGACAGATACGCAGTATTTT
j_call: TRBJ2-3
d_call: TRBD1
v_call: TRBV7-2
clone_size: .

cdr3_aa: CASSLKSNYGYTF
cdr3_nt: TGTGCCAGCAGCCTGAAATCGAACTATGGCTACACCTTC
j_call: TRBJ1-2
d_call: .
v_call: TRBV11-2
clone_size: .

cdr3_aa: CASSQAGTVQFF
cdr3_nt: TGTGCCAGCAGCCAAGCAGGGACTGTGCAGTTCTTC
j_call: TRBJ2-1
d_call: .
v_call: TRBV14
clone_size: .

cdr3_aa: CASSIGQGIIYEQYF
cdr3_nt: TGTGCCAGCAGCATAGGACAGGGGATAATCTACGAGCAGTACTTC
j_call: TRBJ2-7
d_call: TRBD1
v_call: TRBV5-4
clone_size: .

cdr3_aa: CASSTVTNQETQYF
cdr3_nt: TGTGCCAGCAGCACAGTGACCAACCAAGAGACCCAGTACTTC
j_call: TRBJ2-5
d_call: .
v_call: TRBV7-2
clone_size: .

cdr3_aa: CASSEWGTGNTIYF
cdr3_nt: TGTGCCAGCAGTGAATGGGGAACTGGAAACACCATATATTTT
j_call: TRBJ1-3
d_call: .
v_call: TRBV6-1
clone_size: once

cdr3_aa: CAWTGQGDSPLHF
cdr3_nt: TGTGCCTGGACGGGACAGGGAGATTCACCCCTCCACTTT
j_call: TRBJ1-6
d_call: TRBD1
v_call: TRBV30
clone_size: .

cdr3_aa: CATSRDQPGAPLAKNIQYF
cdr3_nt: TGTGCCACCAGCAGAGATCAGCCAGGGGCTCCCTTAGCCAAAAACATTCAGTACTTC
j_call: TRBJ2-4
d_call: .
v_call: TRBV15
clone_size: .

cdr3_aa: CASSPPVDTGELFF
cdr3_nt: TGCGCCAGCAGCCCTCCGGTTGACACCGGGGAGCTGTTTTTT
j_call: TRBJ2-2
d_call: .
v_call: TRBV4-1
clone_size: .

cdr3_aa: CASSGQDRANEQFF
cdr3_nt: TGTGCCAGCAGTGGCCAAGACAGGGCCAATGAGCAGTTCTTC
j_call: TRBJ2-1
d_call: TRBD1
v_call: TRBV25-1
clone_size: .

cdr3_aa: CASRLVGGPFYEQYF
cdr3_nt: TGTGCCAGCAGATTGGTGGGGGGGCCCTTCTACGAGCAGTACTTC
j_call: TRBJ2-7
d_call: .
v_call: TRBV27
clone_size: .

cdr3_aa: CASRDGGGSGNTIYF
cdr3_nt: TGTGCCAGCAGGGATGGGGGGGGCTCTGGAAACACCATATATTTT
j_call: TRBJ1-3
d_call: .
v_call: TRBV2
clone_size: once

cdr3_aa: CASSSGTGSYEQYF
cdr3_nt: TGCGCCAGCAGCTCTGGGACAGGGTCATACGAGCAGTACTTC
j_call: TRBJ2-7
d_call: TRBD1
v_call: TRBV5-1
clone_size: .

cdr3_aa: CASQIGAREYEQYF
cdr3_nt: TGTGCCAGCCAAATTGGGGCCAGGGAATACGAGCAGTACTTC
j_call: TRBJ2-7
d_call: .
v_call: TRBV5-6
clone_size: .

cdr3_aa: CASTRPSGMNTGELFF
cdr3_nt: TGTGCCAGCACCCGACCCAGCGGGATGAACACCGGGGAGCTGTTTTTT
j_call: TRBJ2-2
d_call: TRBD2
v_call: TRBV9
clone_size: .

cdr3_aa: CASSDVGGGYTF
cdr3_nt: TGTGCCAGCAGTGACGTCGGGGGTGGCTACACCTTC
j_call: TRBJ1-2
d_call: .
v_call: TRBV6-4
clone_size: .

cdr3_aa: CASSQDSGGDYGYTF
cdr3_nt: TGCGCCAGCAGCCAAGATTCAGGGGGCGACTATGGCTACACCTTC
j_call: TRBJ1-2
d_call: TRBD1
v_call: TRBV4-3
clone_size: .

cdr3_aa: CASSLSGEGEQYF
cdr3_nt: TGTGCCAGCAGCTTATCAGGGGAAGGCGAGCAGTACTTC
j_call: TRBJ2-7
d_call: .
v_call: TRBV13
clone_size: .

cdr3_aa: CASSAMTGGHEKLFF
cdr3_nt: TGTGCCAGCAGCGCCATGACAGGGGGGCATGAAAAACTGTTTTTT
j_call: TRBJ1-4
d_call: TRBD1
v_call: TRBV9
clone_size: .

cdr3_aa: CAWSVSGPVGGEKLFF
cdr3_nt: TGTGCCTGGAGTGTCTCCGGCCCAGTGGGGGGGGAAAAACTGTTTTTT
j_call: TRBJ1-4
d_call: .
v_call: TRBV30
clone_size: few